These T cell receptor beta chains were read from a single sample in a study of CD8 T cells in ankylosing spondylitis. TCRdb called the 5' RACE reads again in MiXCR, with one record for every CDR3 protein. The profile shows about 400,000 distinct CDR3 sequences, 20% to 25% of them singletons. The specimen sequenced was blood, either unsorted or a sorted T cell fraction (not recorded which). These TCRs come from a male donor with ankylosing spondylitis. CDR3s include the opening cysteine and the closing phenylalanine or tryptophan. Fields, in order: V gene, clone size, J gene, D gene, CDR3 DNA, CDR3 protein. A D gene is named only where the DNA matches it firmly. For some rows the clone size is stated as once, few or many, or as a class when expanded; others skip it.

TRBV29-1,few,TRBJ2-6,TRBD2,TGCAGCGTTAAGGCGTGGGGGGGTCCCTCTGGGGCCAACGTCCTGACTTTC,CSVKAWGGPSGANVLTF
TRBV6-5,few,TRBJ2-4,TRBD1,TGTGCCAGCAGTTCCCCAAGACGCGGGACAGGGGGCGCGCACATTCAGTACTTC,CASSSPRRGTGGAHIQYF
TRBV7-2,many,TRBJ1-2,.,TGTGCCAGCAGCTTAGCCAGGACGGTAGCTAACTATGGCTACACCTTC,CASSLARTVANYGYTF
TRBV25-1,.,TRBJ2-2,TRBD1,TGTGCCAGCAGTGAGTCAGCGGGGACAGGGGGTATGACCGGGGAGCTGTTTTTT,CASSESAGTGGMTGELFF
TRBV7-2,few,TRBJ2-3,TRBD2,TGTGCCAGCAGCTACCCTAGCGGGTCTGGCACAGATACGCAGTATTTT,CASSYPSGSGTDTQYF
TRBV10-2,.,TRBJ1-1,.,TGCGCCAGCAGCCACAACCGGGGGCGGGGAAACACTGAAGCTTTCTTT,CASSHNRGRGNTEAFF
TRBV20-1,.,TRBJ1-1,TRBD1,TGCAGTGCCCACGCCGACAGGGGGGTTGCTTTCTTT,CSAHADRGVAFF
TRBV5-1,once,TRBJ1-2,.,TGCGCCAGCAGTACCACAGCGAACTATGGCTACACCTTC,CASSTTANYGYTF
TRBV6-2/TRBV6-3,.,TRBJ2-7,.,TGTGCCAGCTCTTACAGGGATTACGAGCAGTACTTC,CASSYRDYEQYF
TRBV15,.,TRBJ2-7,.,TGTGCCACCAGCAGAGACCAACGGACCTACGAGCAGTACTTC,CATSRDQRTYEQYF
TRBV7-2,few,TRBJ1-1,.,TGTGCCAGCAGCGTACAGGGTACGAACACTGAAGCTTTCTTT,CASSVQGTNTEAFF
TRBV18,.,TRBJ2-3,.,TGTGCCAGCTCACCACCCTGGGAATCAGATACGCAGTATTTT,CASSPPWESDTQYF
TRBV9,.,TRBJ1-1,.,TGTGCCAGCAGCCCCTCTTGGAGCACTGAAGCTTTCTTT,CASSPSWSTEAFF
TRBV28,.,TRBJ2-7,.,TGTGCCAGCAGTATCCTGAGCGGATGGAGCTCCTACGAGCAGTACTTC,CASSILSGWSSYEQYF
TRBV9,few,TRBJ2-2,.,TGTGCCAGCAGCGTAGAACTCGACGACACCGGGGAGCTGTTTTTT,CASSVELDDTGELFF
TRBV20-1,.,TRBJ2-2,.,TGCAGTGCTAGGGGGCCCGCCGGGGAGCTGTTTTTT,CSARGPAGELFF
TRBV20-1,.,TRBJ1-2,.,TGCAGTGCTAGACCGGGGGCCACCTATGGCTACACCTTC,CSARPGATYGYTF
TRBV20-1,.,TRBJ2-5,.,TGCAGTGCCCACACAGGTTCCGAGACCCAGTACTTC,CSAHTGSETQYF
TRBV7-3,.,TRBJ2-2,.,TGTGCCAGCAGCTTCGGGGCGGATAGGGCCGGGGAGCTGTTTTTT,CASSFGADRAGELFF
TRBV20-1,.,TRBJ1-2,.,TGCAGTGCAAATCTAGGGGGTTACTATGGCTACACCTTC,CSANLGGYYGYTF
TRBV6-5,.,TRBJ1-5,.,TGTGCCAGCAGTTTCGGACAGTTCAATCAGCCCCAGCATTTT,CASSFGQFNQPQHF
TRBV6-1,few,TRBJ1-5,TRBD1,TGTGCCAGTAACAGGGGGCTGGGGCAGCCCCAGCATTTT,CASNRGLGQPQHF
TRBV4-1,.,TRBJ2-1,.,TGCGCCAGCAGCCAATCCGCTAGTTTTGAGCAGTTCTTC,CASSQSASFEQFF
TRBV3-1,.,TRBJ2-7,TRBD2,TGTGCCAGCAGCCAAACTAGCGGGAATAAGTACGAGCAGTACTTC,CASSQTSGNKYEQYF
TRBV2,few,TRBJ1-5,TRBD1,TGTGCCAGCGGACCTGGACAGGGGGTTAATCAGCCCCAGCATTTT,CASGPGQGVNQPQHF
TRBV29-1,.,TRBJ2-3,.,TGCAGCGTGTCCATCAGGGTGGGGACAGATACGCAGTATTTT,CSVSIRVGTDTQYF
TRBV7-9,few,TRBJ1-1,.,TGTGCCAGCAGCTTTGGGGCGCAGGATATTGAAGCTTTCTTT,CASSFGAQDIEAFF
TRBV7-9,many,TRBJ2-3,TRBD2,TGTGCCAGCAGCACGCGACTAGCTTCTCGCACAGATACGCAGTATTTT,CASSTRLASRTDTQYF
TRBV18,.,TRBJ2-3,.,TGTGCCAGCTCACCACCTGACGGCACAGATACGCAGTATTTT,CASSPPDGTDTQYF
TRBV6-7,.,TRBJ2-7,TRBD1,TGTGCCAGCAGTCAGCCGGACAGGGGTAACGAGCAGTACTTC,CASSQPDRGNEQYF
TRBV10-3,.,TRBJ2-7,.,TGTGCCTCACAGGGTACCTACGAGCAGTACTTC,CASQGTYEQYF
TRBV5-6,.,TRBJ1-5,.,TGTGCCAGCAGCTTGCTGGCAGGGAGCCAGCCCCAGCATTTT,CASSLLAGSQPQHF
TRBV3-1,.,TRBJ1-2,.,TGTGCCAGCAGCCAAGTCTCCAGGGTCAACGGCTACACCTTC,CASSQVSRVNGYTF
TRBV20-1,.,TRBJ2-1,.,TGCAGTGCTAGAGATCGAAGCGGACGCTCCTACAATGAGCAGTTCTTC,CSARDRSGRSYNEQFF
TRBV24-1,.,TRBJ2-1,TRBD2,TGTGCCACCAGTGAGTGGACTAGCGGGAGTAATGAGCAGTTCTTC,CATSEWTSGSNEQFF
TRBV19,once,TRBJ2-2,.,TGTGCCAGTAGTCGGGAGCACACCGGGGAGCTGTTTTTT,CASSREHTGELFF
TRBV12-5,once,TRBJ2-5,TRBD1,TGTGCTAGTGGGCTAGGGACAGATGAGTTGGAGACCCAGTACTTC,CASGLGTDELETQYF
TRBV6-5,few,TRBJ2-1,TRBD1,TGTGCCAGCAGTTACCTTGGTTCTGGCAGGACAGGGACCTACAATGAGCAGTTCTTC,CASSYLGSGRTGTYNEQFF
TRBV27,.,TRBJ2-1,.,TGTGCCAGCAGTTCAGGACTAGTCCAGGGGGGAAACAATGAGCAGTTCTTC,CASSSGLVQGGNNEQFF
TRBV12-3/TRBV12-4,few,TRBJ1-4,.,TGTGCCAGCAGTTTAGCGTGGCCGGGAGGGCATGAAAAACTGTTTTTT,CASSLAWPGGHEKLFF
TRBV29-1,.,TRBJ2-7,.,TGCAGCGTAAGGACAGATCTCAACTACGAGCAGTACTTC,CSVRTDLNYEQYF
TRBV5-1,few,TRBJ2-7,TRBD2,TGCGCCAGCAGCTGGAATAGCGGGAGGAGCGAGCAGTACTTC,CASSWNSGRSEQYF
TRBV6-1,few,TRBJ2-2,TRBD2,TGTGCCAGCACTCCGGGGGGGATCGCCGGGGAGCTGTTTTTT,CASTPGGIAGELFF
TRBV5-5,many,TRBJ2-3,.,TGTGCCAGCAGCTTGGTAGGCCATAGCACAGATACGCAGTATTTT,CASSLVGHSTDTQYF
TRBV7-8,.,TRBJ2-7,.,TGTGCCAGCAGCTTAGTGGTTAAATCGGGGTACGAGCAGTACTTC,CASSLVVKSGYEQYF
TRBV11-1,.,TRBJ2-4,TRBD1,TGTGCCAGCAGCCCTCGGACAGGGGAACATGACATGCGAGCCAAAAACATTCAGTACTTC,CASSPRTGEHDMRAKNIQYF
TRBV11-3,.,TRBJ2-3,.,TGTGCCAGCAGCAGAGGAGGGACTCCTACAGATACGCAGTATTTT,CASSRGGTPTDTQYF
TRBV5-1,.,TRBJ1-4,.,TGCGCCAGCAGCTTAACATACACCGGCGAAAAACTGTTTTTT,CASSLTYTGEKLFF
TRBV19,.,TRBJ2-2,.,TGTGCCAGTAACGGGGCTGCGAACACCGGGGAGCTGTTTTTT,CASNGAANTGELFF
TRBV5-1,few,TRBJ2-1,TRBD2,TGCGCCAGCAGCTTGGGGTCTAGCGGGAGCCCCACCGCCTACAATGAGCAGTTCTTC,CASSLGSSGSPTAYNEQFF
TRBV7-3,few,TRBJ2-5,TRBD2,TGTGCCAGCAGCCGTGGCGGCGGGGGGTACCAAGAGACCCAGTACTTC,CASSRGGGGYQETQYF
TRBV25-1,.,TRBJ2-1,.,TGTGCCAGCAACCGAGACCTGAGTGGCTACAATGAGCAGTTCTTC,CASNRDLSGYNEQFF
TRBV7-2,.,TRBJ1-1,.,TGTGCCAGCAGCTTAGCGCTTGGGTCTCCGAACACTGAAGCTTTCTTT,CASSLALGSPNTEAFF
TRBV5-6,few,TRBJ1-3,.,TGTGCCAGCAGCTTGTATGGGGGAAACACCATATATTTT,CASSLYGGNTIYF